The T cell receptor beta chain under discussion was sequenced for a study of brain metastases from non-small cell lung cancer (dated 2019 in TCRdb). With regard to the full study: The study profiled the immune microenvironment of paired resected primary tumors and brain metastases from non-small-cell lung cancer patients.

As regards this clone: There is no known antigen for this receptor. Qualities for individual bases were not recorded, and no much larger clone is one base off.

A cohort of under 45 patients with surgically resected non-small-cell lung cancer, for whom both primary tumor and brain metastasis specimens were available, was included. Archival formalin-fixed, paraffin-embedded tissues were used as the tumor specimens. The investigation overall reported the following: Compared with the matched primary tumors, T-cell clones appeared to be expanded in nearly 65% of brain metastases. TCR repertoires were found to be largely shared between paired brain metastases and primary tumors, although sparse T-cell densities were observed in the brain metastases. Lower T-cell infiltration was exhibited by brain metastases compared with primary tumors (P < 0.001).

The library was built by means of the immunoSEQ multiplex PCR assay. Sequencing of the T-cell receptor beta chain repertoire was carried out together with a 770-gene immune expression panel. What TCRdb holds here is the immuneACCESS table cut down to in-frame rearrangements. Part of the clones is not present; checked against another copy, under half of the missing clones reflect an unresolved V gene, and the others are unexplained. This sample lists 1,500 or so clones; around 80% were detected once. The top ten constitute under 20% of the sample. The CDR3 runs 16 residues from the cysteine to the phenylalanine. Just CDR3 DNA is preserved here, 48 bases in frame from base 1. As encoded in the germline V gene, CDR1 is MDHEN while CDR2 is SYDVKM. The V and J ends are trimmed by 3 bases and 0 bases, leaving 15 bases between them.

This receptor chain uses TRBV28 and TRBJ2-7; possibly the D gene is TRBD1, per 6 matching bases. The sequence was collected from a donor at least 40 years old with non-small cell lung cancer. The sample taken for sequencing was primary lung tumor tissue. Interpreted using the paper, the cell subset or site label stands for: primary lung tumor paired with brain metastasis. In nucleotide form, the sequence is TGTGCCAGCAGTTTTGCTTCAGGGGTGTACTCCTACGAGCAGTACTTC. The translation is CASSFASGVYSYEQYF. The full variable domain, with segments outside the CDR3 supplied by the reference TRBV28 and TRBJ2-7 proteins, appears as DVKVTQSSRYLVKRTGEKVFLECVQDMDHENMFWYRQDPGLGLRLIYFSYDVKMKEKGDIPEGYSVSREKKERFSLILESASTNQTSMYLCASSFASGVYSYEQYFGPGTRLTVT.